These T cell receptor beta chains were read from a single sample in a study of cytomegalovirus exposure and HLA in healthy donors. Only in-frame clones appear in the TCRdb table, and some are missing; sequencing was by immunoSEQ multiplex PCR. The repertoire holds about 120,000 clones, with approximately 71% as singletons. Sequenced material: PBMCs. These receptors were collected from a woman between 45 and 60 years old in good health and CMV-seronegative. Each CDR3 is given with its conserved first and last residue. D genes are given only for firm matches. Only part of the rows carry a size: once, few, many, or a class if the clone is expanded.

>NA|TRBJ2-3|NA|TRBV14|16
CASSPLGFSEEDTQYF
TGTGCCAGCAGCCCCTTAGGGTTCTCGGAGGAGGATACGCAGTATTTT
>NA|TRBJ2-1|NA|TRBV6-4|15
CASSHQGSSYNEQFF
TGTGCCAGCAGTCATCAGGGGAGCTCCTACAATGAGCAGTTCTTC
>NA|TRBJ1-1|NA|TRBV11-2|13
CASSTEAGPKAFF
TGTGCCAGCAGCACCGAGGCAGGGCCCAAAGCTTTCTTT
>NA|TRBJ2-7|NA|TRBV4-2|13
CASSQEVAYEQYF
TGTGCCAGCAGCCAGGAGGTTGCCTACGAGCAGTACTTC
>NA|TRBJ2-5|NA|TRBV30|14
CAWSPRQFQETQYF
TGTGCCTGGAGCCCACGACAGTTCCAAGAGACCCAGTACTTC
>NA|TRBJ1-1|TRBD1|TRBV6-6|15
CASSYLGGLNTEAFF
TGTGCCAGCAGTTATCTAGGGGGCTTGAACACTGAAGCTTTCTTT
>NA|TRBJ2-2|NA|TRBV4-1|17
CASSQETGTLGTGELFF
TGCGCCAGCAGCCAAGAGACCGGGACACTGGGGACCGGGGAGCTGTTTTTT
>NA|TRBJ1-1|TRBD1|TRBV7-3|17
CASSSDSSRGRNTEAFF
TGTGCCAGCAGCTCCGACTCCTCCAGGGGGAGGAACACTGAAGCTTTCTTT
>NA|TRBJ2-2|TRBD2|TRBV2|15
CASSPLAGETGELFF
TGTGCCAGCAGTCCTTTAGCGGGAGAAACCGGGGAGCTGTTTTTT
>NA|TRBJ2-7|TRBD1|TRBV28|14
CAILGQGSTYEQYF
TGTGCGATTCTGGGACAGGGCTCGACCTACGAGCAGTACTTC
>NA|TRBJ2-5|NA|TRBV19|14
CASSIRSVGETQYF
TGTGCCAGTAGTATTAGAAGTGTCGGAGAGACCCAGTACTTC
>few|TRBJ1-2|NA|TRBV6-1|15
CASSPSGGDLYGYTF
TGTGCCAGCAGTCCCAGTGGGGGGGACCTCTATGGCTACACCTTC
>few|TRBJ1-5|NA|TRBV7-2|16
CASSSMKQGSNQPQHF
TGTGCCAGCAGCTCGATGAAACAGGGAAGCAATCAGCCCCAGCATTTT
>NA|TRBJ2-7|TRBD1|TRBV2|15
CASSGGTGGDHEQYF
TGTGCCAGCAGTGGCGGGACAGGGGGGGACCACGAGCAGTACTTC
>NA|TRBJ1-1|TRBD1|TRBV7-8|16
CASRPPARQGDTEAFF
TGTGCCAGCAGGCCACCGGCCAGACAGGGGGACACTGAAGCTTTCTTT